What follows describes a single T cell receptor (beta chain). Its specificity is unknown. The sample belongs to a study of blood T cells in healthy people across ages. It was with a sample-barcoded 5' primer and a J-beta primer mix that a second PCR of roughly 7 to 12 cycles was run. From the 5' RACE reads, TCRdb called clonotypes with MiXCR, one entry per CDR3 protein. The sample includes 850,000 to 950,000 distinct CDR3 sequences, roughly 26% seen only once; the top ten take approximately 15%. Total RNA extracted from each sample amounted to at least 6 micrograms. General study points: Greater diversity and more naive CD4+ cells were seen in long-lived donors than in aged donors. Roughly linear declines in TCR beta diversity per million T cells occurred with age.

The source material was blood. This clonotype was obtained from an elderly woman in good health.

The CDR3 sequence: CASSPQGGTTHHIQYF. The DNA for the CDR3 is TGTGCCAGCAGCCCCCAGGGCGGGACTACCCATCACATTCAGTACTTC. The chain has TRBV3-1 and TRBJ2-4; TRBD2 matches at 7 bases. J lost 8 bases, V lost 4 bases, and 14 bases had no gene match. The CDR3 spans 16 residues. Germline CDR1 reads LGHDT; CDR2 reads YNNKEL (reference sequence).